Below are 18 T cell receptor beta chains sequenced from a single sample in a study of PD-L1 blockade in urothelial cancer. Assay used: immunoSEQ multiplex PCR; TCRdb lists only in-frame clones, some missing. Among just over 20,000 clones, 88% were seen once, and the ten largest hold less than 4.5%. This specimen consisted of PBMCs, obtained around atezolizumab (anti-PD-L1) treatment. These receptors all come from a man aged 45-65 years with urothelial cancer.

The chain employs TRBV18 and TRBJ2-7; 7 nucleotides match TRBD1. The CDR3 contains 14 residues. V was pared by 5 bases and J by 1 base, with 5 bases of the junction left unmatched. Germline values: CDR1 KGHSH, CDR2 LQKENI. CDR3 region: CASSDRASSYEQYF. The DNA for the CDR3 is TGTGCCAGCTCAGACAGGGCGTCGTCCTACGAGCAGTACTTC.

The CDR3 DNA is TGCGCCAGCAGCCACTACCTTAATTCACCCCTCCACTTT. Protein: CASSHYLNSPLHF. This rearrangement joins TRBV10-1 to TRBJ1-6; D ambiguous. In germline, CDR1 is WNHNN, CDR2 SYGVQD (reference sequence). The CDR3 loop spans 13 amino acids. Trimming took 6 bases from V and 6 from J, leaving 9 bases between them.

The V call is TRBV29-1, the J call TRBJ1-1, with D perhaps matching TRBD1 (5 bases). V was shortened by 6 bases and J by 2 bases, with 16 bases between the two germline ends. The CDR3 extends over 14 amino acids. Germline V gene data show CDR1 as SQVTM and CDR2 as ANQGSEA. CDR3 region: CSVNAGGGNTEAFF. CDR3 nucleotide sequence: TGCAGCGTGAACGCCGGGGGAGGAAACACTGAAGCTTTCTTT.

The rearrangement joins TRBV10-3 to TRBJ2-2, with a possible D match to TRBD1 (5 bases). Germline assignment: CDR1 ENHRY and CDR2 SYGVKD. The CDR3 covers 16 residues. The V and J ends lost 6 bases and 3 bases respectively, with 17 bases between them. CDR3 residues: CAIRDRGGADTGELFF. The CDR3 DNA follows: TGTGCCATCAGAGATAGGGGTGGGGCCGACACCGGGGAGCTGTTTTTT.

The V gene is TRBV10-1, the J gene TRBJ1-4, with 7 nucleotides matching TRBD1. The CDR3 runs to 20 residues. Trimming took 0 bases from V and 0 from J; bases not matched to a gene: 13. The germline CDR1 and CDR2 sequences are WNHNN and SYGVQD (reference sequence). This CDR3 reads CASSESRRDRHFTTNEKLFF. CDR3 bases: TGCGCCAGCAGTGAGTCGCGTAGGGACAGACACTTCACAACTAATGAAAAACTGTTTTTT.

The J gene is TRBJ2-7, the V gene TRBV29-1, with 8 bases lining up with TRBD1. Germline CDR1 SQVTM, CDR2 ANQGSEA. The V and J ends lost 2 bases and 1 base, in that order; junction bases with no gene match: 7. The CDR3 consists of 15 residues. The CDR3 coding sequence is TGCAGCGTTGAAATAGGACAGGGCAGGTCCTACGAGCAGTACTTC. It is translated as CSVEIGQGRSYEQYF.

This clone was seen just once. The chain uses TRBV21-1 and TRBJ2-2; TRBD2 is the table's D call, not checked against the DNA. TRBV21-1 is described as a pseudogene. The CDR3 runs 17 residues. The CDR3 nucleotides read TGTGCCAGCAAGGATCTAGCGGCCCCCATTGGGCCCGGGGAGCTGTTTTTT. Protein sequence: CASKDLAAPIGPGELFF.

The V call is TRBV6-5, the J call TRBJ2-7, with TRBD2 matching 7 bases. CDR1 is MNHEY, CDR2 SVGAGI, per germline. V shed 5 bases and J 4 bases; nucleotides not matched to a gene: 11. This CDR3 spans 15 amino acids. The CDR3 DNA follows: TGTGCCAGCAGTCCCTACCCGGGACTATGGTACGAGCAGTACTTC. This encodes CASSPYPGLWYEQYF.

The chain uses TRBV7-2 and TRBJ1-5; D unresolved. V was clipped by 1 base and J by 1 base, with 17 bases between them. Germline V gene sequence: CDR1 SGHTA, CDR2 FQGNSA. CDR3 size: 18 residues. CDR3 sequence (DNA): TGTGCCAGCAGCTTAGTCTGGGCGGGTTTTGGGAGCAATCAGCCCCAGCATTTT. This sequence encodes CASSLVWAGFGSNQPQHF.

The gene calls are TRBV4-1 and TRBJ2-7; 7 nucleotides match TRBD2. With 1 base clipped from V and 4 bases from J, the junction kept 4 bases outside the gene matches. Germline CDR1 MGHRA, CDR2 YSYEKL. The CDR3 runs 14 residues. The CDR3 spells CASSQGEGRYEQYF. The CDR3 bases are TGCGCCAGCAGCCAAGGGGAGGGACGGTACGAGCAGTACTTC.

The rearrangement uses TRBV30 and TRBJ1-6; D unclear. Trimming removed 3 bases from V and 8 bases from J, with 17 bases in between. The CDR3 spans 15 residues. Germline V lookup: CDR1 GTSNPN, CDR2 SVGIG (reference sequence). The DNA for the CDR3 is TGTGCCTGGAGCCCCGCCATTCCGAGGGATTCACCCCTCCACTTT. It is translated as CAWSPAIPRDSPLHF.

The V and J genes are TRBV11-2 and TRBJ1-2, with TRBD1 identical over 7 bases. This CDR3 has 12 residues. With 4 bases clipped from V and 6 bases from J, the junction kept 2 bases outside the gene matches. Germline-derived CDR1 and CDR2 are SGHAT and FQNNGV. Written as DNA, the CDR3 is TGTGCCAGCAGCTCCAGGGGGAATGGCTACACCTTC. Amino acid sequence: CASSSRGNGYTF.

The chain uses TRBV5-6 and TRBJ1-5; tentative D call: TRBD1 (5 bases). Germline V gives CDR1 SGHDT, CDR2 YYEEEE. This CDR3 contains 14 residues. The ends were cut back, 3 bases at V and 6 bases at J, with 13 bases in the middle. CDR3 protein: CASSSTKGRQPQHF. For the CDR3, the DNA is TGTGCCAGCAGCTCGACCAAGGGGCGTCAGCCCCAGCATTTT.

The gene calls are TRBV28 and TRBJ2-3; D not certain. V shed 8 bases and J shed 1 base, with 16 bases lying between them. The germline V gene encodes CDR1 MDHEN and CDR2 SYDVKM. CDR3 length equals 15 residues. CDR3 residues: CASLVRQVGTDTQYF. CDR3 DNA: TGTGCCAGCCTGGTTAGGCAGGTGGGCACAGATACGCAGTATTTT.

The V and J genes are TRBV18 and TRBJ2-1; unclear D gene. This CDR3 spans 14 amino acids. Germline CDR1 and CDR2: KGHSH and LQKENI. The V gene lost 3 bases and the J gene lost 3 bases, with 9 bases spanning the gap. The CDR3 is CASSPYPSYNEQFF. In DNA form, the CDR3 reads TGTGCCAGCTCACCGTACCCTAGCTACAATGAGCAGTTCTTC.

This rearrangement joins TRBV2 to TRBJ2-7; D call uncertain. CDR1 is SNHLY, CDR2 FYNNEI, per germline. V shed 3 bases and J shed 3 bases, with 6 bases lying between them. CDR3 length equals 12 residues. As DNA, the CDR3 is TGTGCCAGCAGTGAGGCTGACTACGAGCAGTACTTC. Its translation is CASSEADYEQYF.

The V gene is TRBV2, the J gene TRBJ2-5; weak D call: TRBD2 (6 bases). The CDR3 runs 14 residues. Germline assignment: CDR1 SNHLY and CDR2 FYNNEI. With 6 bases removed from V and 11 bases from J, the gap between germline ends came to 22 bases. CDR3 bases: TGTGCCAGCAGCCGGCCGTGGGACTCCCCTCGGCAGTACTTC. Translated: CASSRPWDSPRQYF.

The CDR3 DNA follows: TGCAGCGTTGTTCAGGGGAGTAGCGAGCAGTACTTC. This encodes CSVVQGSSEQYF. J is TRBJ2-7 and V is TRBV29-1, with a weak D call TRBD1 (6 bases). V lost 4 bases and J 6 bases, leaving 13 bases between the germline ends. The CDR3 covers 12 residues. CDR1 is SQVTM, CDR2 ANQGSEA, per germline.